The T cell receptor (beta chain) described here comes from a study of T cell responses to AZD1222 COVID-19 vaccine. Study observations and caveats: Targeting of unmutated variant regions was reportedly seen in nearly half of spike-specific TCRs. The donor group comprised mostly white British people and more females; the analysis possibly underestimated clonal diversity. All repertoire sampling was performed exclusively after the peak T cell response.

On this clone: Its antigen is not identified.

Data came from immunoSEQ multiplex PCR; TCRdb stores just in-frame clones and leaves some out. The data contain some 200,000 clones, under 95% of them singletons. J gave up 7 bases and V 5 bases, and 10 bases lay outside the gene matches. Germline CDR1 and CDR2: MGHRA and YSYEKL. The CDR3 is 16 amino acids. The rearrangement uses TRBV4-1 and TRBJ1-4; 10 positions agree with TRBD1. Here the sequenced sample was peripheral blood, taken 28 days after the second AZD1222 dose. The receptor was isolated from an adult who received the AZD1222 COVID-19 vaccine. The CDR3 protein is CASSSRDRGGVEKLFF. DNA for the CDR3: TGCGCCAGCAGCTCTCGGGACAGGGGCGGGGTTGAAAAACTGTTTTTT.